These 8 T cell receptor beta chains were all obtained from the same sample, sequenced in a study of cytomegalovirus exposure and HLA in healthy donors. PCR was performed using 60 Vbeta and 13 Jbeta primers. The repertoire was sequenced with immunoSEQ multiplex PCR; TCRdb's copy has only in-frame clones and lacks some. This sample has about 160,000 clones; around four fifths occur once, and the top ten carry 0.96%. The sample comprised PBMCs. The receptors here all came from a girl aged 2 to 10 in good health and CMV-seropositive.

This chain connects TRBV10-3 to TRBJ2-7, with D unclear. CDR1 and CDR2 (germline): ENHRY, SYGVKD. This CDR3 has 11 amino acids. The V and J ends lost 9 bases and 0 bases respectively, with 6 bases between them. The CDR3 bases are TGTGCCATAACATCCTCCTACGAGCAGTACTTC. Its translation: CAITSSYEQYF.

The chain uses TRBV5-6 and TRBJ2-3; 13 nucleotides match TRBD2. In germline, CDR1 is SGHDT, CDR2 YYEEEE. Trimming removed 4 bases from V and 0 bases from J; junction bases left unmatched: 8. The CDR3 loop spans 18 amino acids. The CDR3 DNA reads TGTGCCAGCAGCCCGGGACTAGCGGGACCTGCTAGCACAGATACGCAGTATTTT. It is translated as CASSPGLAGPASTDTQYF.

This rearrangement joins TRBV4-1 to TRBJ2-6; no firm D call. The ends were cut back, 0 bases at V and 0 bases at J, with 9 bases in the middle. This CDR3 is 17 amino acids long. The V gene's germline CDR1 is MGHRA and CDR2 YSYEKL. CDR3 in amino acids: CASSQDSERSGANVLTF. In DNA, the CDR3 is TGCGCCAGCAGCCAAGATTCAGAACGCTCTGGGGCCAACGTCCTGACTTTC.

A single count supports this clone. This sequence joins TRBV30 and TRBJ1-3; D gene ambiguous. CDR1 and CDR2 (germline): GTSNPN, SVGIG (reference sequence). Trimming left V 3 bases short and J 2 bases short, with 11 bases between. The CDR3 consists of 14 residues. Here the CDR3 DNA reads TGTGCCTGGAGCCGAGGGTTCACTGGAAACACCATATATTTT. Translating it yields CAWSRGFTGNTIYF.

V is TRBV5-1 and J is TRBJ2-3; 12 bases line up with TRBD2. Germline V gene lookup returns CDR1 SGHRS and CDR2 YFSETQ. CDR3 size: 19 residues. With 4 bases clipped from V and 1 base from J, the junction kept 13 bases outside the gene matches. Here the CDR3 reads CASSHKLAGGLRGTDTQYF. The CDR3 DNA is TGCGCCAGCAGCCACAAACTAGCGGGAGGTCTGAGAGGCACAGATACGCAGTATTTT. The full variable domain, with the rest looked up from reference TRBV5-1 and TRBJ2-3, is KAGVTQTPRYLIKTRGQQVTLSCSPISGHRSVSWYQQTPGQGLQFLFEYFSETQRNKGNFPGRFSGRQFSNSRSEMNVSTLELGDSALYLCASSHKLAGGLRGTDTQYFGPGTRLTVL.

The CDR3 reads CASSSGTGIEAFF. In nucleotides, the CDR3 is TGTGCCAGCAGCTCCGGGACAGGGATTGAAGCTTTCTTT. The genes are TRBV5-6 and TRBJ1-1, with 9 bases fitting TRBD1. Trimming removed 3 bases from V and 7 bases from J; junction bases left unmatched: 4. Germline V gives CDR1 SGHDT, CDR2 YYEEEE. This CDR3 spans 13 amino acids.

The V gene is TRBV28, the J gene TRBJ2-5, with D unresolved. The CDR3 extends over 14 amino acids. V was clipped by 5 bases and J by 2 bases, with 12 bases between them. CDR1 and CDR2 (germline): MDHEN, SYDVKM. In DNA, the CDR3 is TGTGCCAGCAGTCCCCGAGGTGTGCAAGAGACCCAGTACTTC. Amino acids: CASSPRGVQETQYF.

The chain joins TRBV21-1 to TRBJ2-7; TRBD2, the table's D call, lacks a check against the DNA. TRBV21-1 is shown as a pseudogene. CDR3 length equals 15 residues. CDR3 bases: TGTGCCAGCAGCGGGGGACTGTCAAGCTCCTACGAGCAGTACTTC. This translates into CASSGGLSSSYEQYF.